In its sample, the clone carrying this T cell receptor beta chain was seen many times. Its antigen is currently unknown. This entry belongs to a study of T-cell reconstitution after alpha-beta-depleted transplantation in children. Findings and limits, study-wide: Several hundred expanded graft clones reportedly supplied alpha-beta T cells about two months after transplant.

Unique molecular identifiers were built into the TCRbeta library. Via MiXCR, TCRdb re-called the PCR reads, giving one row per CDR3 protein. The table shows 150,000 to 250,000 distinct CDR3 sequences, with 6.3% occurring only once. The specimen was PBMCs, collected before TCRalphabeta/CD19-depleted stem cell transplant. The clonotype originates from a girl under three years old with combined immunodeficiency, due to receive a stem cell transplant.

CDR3 region: CASRNRWDSNQPQHF. In DNA form, the CDR3 reads TGTGCCAGCAGAAACCGGTGGGATAGCAATCAGCCCCAGCATTTT. The rearrangement uses TRBV6-5 and TRBJ1-5; D not resolved. V was cut by 6 bases and J by 0 bases, with 12 bases left in between. Germline V gene lookup returns CDR1 MNHEY and CDR2 SVGAGI. CDR3 length: 15 residues.